This T cell receptor beta chain was found in a study of shared clonotypes between healthy human individuals. General observations from the study: Estimated richness was generally greater in naive than memory subsets.

Nashville, Tennessee was home to all donors, who were Caucasian adults. A CD45RA-negative memory subset and a CD45RA+ naive subset were separated from the CD4+ cells. Note on this clone: Its matching antigen is unknown.

The CDR3 runs 15 residues. Germline CDR1 is SGDLS and CDR2 is YYNGEE. Trimming pared 4 bases from V and 4 bases from J, leaving 17 bases between. TCRdb's copy holds only in-frame clones and misses some; the assay was immunoSEQ multiplex PCR. This sample has under 1,900,000 clones, with less than 99% found just once. The receptor comes from a man in his thirties or forties in good health. V and J are TRBV9 and TRBJ1-2; D remains unclear. The sample comprised naive CD4+ T cells sorted from blood. The subset here: CD45RA+ positively selected. This CDR3 is CASSRKRELGYGYTF. Here the CDR3 DNA reads TGTGCCAGCAGCAGAAAAAGGGAATTGGGCTATGGCTACACCTTC.